What follows are 10 T cell receptor beta chains derived from one specimen sequenced in a study of T cells in Graves' hyperthyroidism and ophthalmopathy. What was amplified from RNA transcripts were TCR beta CDR3 regions. HTBI primers drove first-round RT-PCR of the TCR CDR3. Via MiXCR, TCRdb re-called the multiplex PCR reads, giving one row per CDR3 protein. The table lists approximately 480,000 distinct CDR3 sequences, around 20% of them singletons, with about 30% in the top ten. Sequencing used blood. The receptors shown here come from a man between 18 and 29 years old with Graves' hyperthyroidism.

This clonotype was picked up many times. This chain links TRBV10-3 with TRBJ1-2, with 10 nucleotides matching TRBD1. Germline values: CDR1 ENHRY, CDR2 SYGVKD. The V gene end was trimmed by 2 bases and the J gene end by 3 bases; junction bases not matched to a gene: 3. This CDR3 spans 15 amino acids. The CDR3 region is CAISEPGTGDYGYTF. The CDR3 bases are TGTGCCATCAGTGAGCCCGGGACAGGGGACTATGGCTACACCTTC.

The table lists this clonotype with many counts. The rearrangement links TRBV2 to TRBJ1-2, with no clear D. Between the trimmed V and J ends, which lost 7 bases and 2 bases, there was a span of 14 bases. Germline assignment: CDR1 SNHLY and CDR2 FYNNEI. CDR3 length: 14 residues. Here the CDR3 DNA reads TGTGCCAGCACCGGGTCGGAGAGAAACTATGGCTACACCTTC. It specifies CASTGSERNYGYTF.

Only a few counts were recorded for this clonotype. This rearrangement joins TRBV7-9 to TRBJ1-1; 7 bases fit TRBD1. The CDR3 is 14 residues long. Germline trimming cut 2 bases from V and 5 bases from J; bases unmatched to any gene: 5. Germline V gene sequence: CDR1 SEHNR, CDR2 FQNEAQ (reference sequence). Here the CDR3 reads CASSLLGGQTEAFF. CDR3 nucleotide sequence: TGTGCCAGCAGCTTATTAGGGGGCCAAACTGAAGCTTTCTTT.

This clonotype was seen a single time. The J gene is TRBJ2-7, the V gene TRBV11-2, with 9 bases aligning to TRBD1. V was clipped by 4 bases and J by 0 bases; unmatched bases: 7. This CDR3 region has 16 residues. CDR1 and CDR2 (germline): SGHAT, FQNNGV. CDR3 protein: CASSYSGTGSSYEQYF. The CDR3 DNA sequence: TGTGCCAGCAGCTATTCCGGGACAGGGAGCTCCTACGAGCAGTACTTC.

This clonotype was picked up many times. This sequence joins TRBV28 and TRBJ2-7; TRBD2 might be the D (6 bases). Germline assignment: CDR1 MDHEN and CDR2 SYDVKM. The CDR3 extends over 18 amino acids. V was pared by 4 bases and J by 8 bases, with 30 bases between. CDR3 nucleotide sequence: TGTGCCAGCAGTTCCTTTTGGTTTGGGAGGACCAGTTTTACGAAGCAGTACTTC. It codes for CASSSFWFGRTSFTKQYF. The whole variable domain, remainder taken from reference TRBV28 and TRBJ2-7, is DVKVTQSSRYLVKRTGEKVFLECVQDMDHENMFWYRQDPGLGLRLIYFSYDVKMKEKGDIPEGYSVSREKKERFSLILESASTNQTSMYLCASSSFWFGRTSFTKQYFGPGTRLTVT.

In its sample, this clonotype was seen a few times. The gene calls are TRBV11-2 and TRBJ2-2, with 10 bases aligning to TRBD1. V shed 6 bases and J 9 bases; nucleotides not matched to a gene: 4. From germline, CDR1 is SGHAT and CDR2 FQNNGV. The CDR3 has 13 amino acids. Here the CDR3 DNA reads TGTGCCAGCAGTCGGGACAGGGGAAGGGAGCTGTTTTTT. It encodes CASSRDRGRELFF. Complete variable domain (other parts from reference TRBV11-2 and TRBJ2-2): EAGVAQSPRYKIIEKRQSVAFWCNPISGHATLYWYQQILGQGPKLLIQFQNNGVVDDSQLPKDRFSAERLKGVDSTLKIQPAKLEDSAVYLCASSRDRGRELFFGEGSRLTVL.

This clonotype was detected ten times or more. The chain couples TRBV20-1 to TRBJ1-1; perhaps TRBD1 as D (5 bases). The germline gives CDR1 DFQATT, CDR2 SNEGSKA (reference sequence). Trimming shortened V by 5 bases and J by 1 base, and 11 bases separated the two germline ends. CDR3 size: 13 residues. The DNA for the CDR3 is TGCAGTGCTGGGGACGGATGGAACACTGAAGCTTTCTTT. This sequence encodes CSAGDGWNTEAFF.

This clonotype was recorded a few times. The chain carries TRBV6-2 or TRBV6-3 and TRBJ1-5, with D perhaps matching TRBD1 (6 bases). Germline V gene sequence: CDR1 MNHEY, CDR2 SVGEGT. The length of the CDR3 is 13 residues. Trimming took 8 bases from V and 9 from J, leaving 17 bases between them. The CDR3: CASGEWGARPQHF. Written as DNA, the CDR3 is TGTGCCAGCGGGGAATGGGGGGCCCGGCCCCAGCATTTT.

This clonotype was seen at least ten times. This chain connects TRBV4-1 to TRBJ2-4, with TRBD1 as a possible D gene (5 bases). V was trimmed by 1 base and J by 1 base, leaving 11 bases between them. Per the germline V gene, CDR1 is MGHRA and CDR2 is YSYEKL. CDR3 length equals 16 residues. CDR3 loop: CASSQAMGPAKNIQYF. CDR3 DNA sequence: TGCGCCAGCAGCCAAGCTATGGGGCCGGCCAAAAACATTCAGTACTTC.

J is TRBJ1-2 and V is TRBV5-5; maybe TRBD1 (6 bases). Germline values: CDR1 SGHKS, CDR2 YYEKEE (reference sequence). The CDR3 runs 13 residues. Between the trimmed V and J ends, which lost 3 bases and 6 bases, there was a span of 12 bases. The CDR3 loop is CASSSTGTNGYTF. The DNA for the CDR3 is TGTGCCAGCAGCTCTACAGGGACCAATGGCTACACCTTC. The full variable domain, its missing parts supplied by reference TRBV5-5 and TRBJ1-2, is DAGVTQSPTHLIKTRGQQVTLRCSPISGHKSVSWYQQVLGQGPQFIFQYYEKEERGRGNFPDRFSARQFPNYSSELNVNALLLGDSALYLCASSSTGTNGYTFGSGTRLTVV.